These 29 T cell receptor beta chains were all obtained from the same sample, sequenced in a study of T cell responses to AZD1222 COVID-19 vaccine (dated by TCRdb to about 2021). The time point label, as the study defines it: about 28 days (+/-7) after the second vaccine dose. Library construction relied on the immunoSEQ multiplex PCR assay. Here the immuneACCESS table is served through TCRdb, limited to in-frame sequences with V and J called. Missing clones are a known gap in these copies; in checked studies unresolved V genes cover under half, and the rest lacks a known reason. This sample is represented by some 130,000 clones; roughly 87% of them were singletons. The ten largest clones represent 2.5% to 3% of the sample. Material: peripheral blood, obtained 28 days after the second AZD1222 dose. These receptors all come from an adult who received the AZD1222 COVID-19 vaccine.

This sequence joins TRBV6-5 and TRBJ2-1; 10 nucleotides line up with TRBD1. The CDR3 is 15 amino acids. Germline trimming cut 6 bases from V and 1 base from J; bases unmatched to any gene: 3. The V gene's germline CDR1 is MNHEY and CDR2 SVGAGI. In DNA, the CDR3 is TGTGCCAGCAGGTCGGACAGGGGGTCCTACAATGAGCAGTTCTTC. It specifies CASRSDRGSYNEQFF.

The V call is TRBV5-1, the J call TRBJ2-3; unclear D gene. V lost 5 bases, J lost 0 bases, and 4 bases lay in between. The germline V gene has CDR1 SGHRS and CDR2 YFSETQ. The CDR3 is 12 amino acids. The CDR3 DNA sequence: TGCGCCAGCAGTTCTAGCACAGATACGCAGTATTTT. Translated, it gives CASSSSTDTQYF.

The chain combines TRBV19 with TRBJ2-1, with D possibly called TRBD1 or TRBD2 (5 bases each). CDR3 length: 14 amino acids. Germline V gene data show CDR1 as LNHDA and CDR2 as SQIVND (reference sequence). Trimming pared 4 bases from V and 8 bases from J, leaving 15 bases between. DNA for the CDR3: TGTGCCAGTAGTAAGGGACCCGCTTCCGATGAGCAGTTCTTC. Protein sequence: CASSKGPASDEQFF.

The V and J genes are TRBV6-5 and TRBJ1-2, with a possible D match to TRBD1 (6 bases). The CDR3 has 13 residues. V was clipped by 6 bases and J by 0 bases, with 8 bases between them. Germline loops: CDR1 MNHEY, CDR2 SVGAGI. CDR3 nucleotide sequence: TGTGCCAGCAGGACAGGATCTAACTATGGCTACACCTTC. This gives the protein CASRTGSNYGYTF.

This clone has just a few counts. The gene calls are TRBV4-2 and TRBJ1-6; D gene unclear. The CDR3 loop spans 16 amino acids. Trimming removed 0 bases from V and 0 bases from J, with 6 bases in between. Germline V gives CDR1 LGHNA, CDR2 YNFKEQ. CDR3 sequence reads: CASSQEGSSYNSPLHF. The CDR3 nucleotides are TGTGCCAGCAGCCAAGAGGGGAGCTCCTATAATTCACCCCTCCACTTT.

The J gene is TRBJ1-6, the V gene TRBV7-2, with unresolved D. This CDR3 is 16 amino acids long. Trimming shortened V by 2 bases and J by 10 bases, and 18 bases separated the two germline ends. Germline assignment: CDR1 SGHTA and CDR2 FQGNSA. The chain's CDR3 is CASSLLVTSTTSPLHF. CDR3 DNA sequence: TGTGCCAGCAGCTTATTAGTTACGTCCACCACCTCACCCCTCCACTTT.

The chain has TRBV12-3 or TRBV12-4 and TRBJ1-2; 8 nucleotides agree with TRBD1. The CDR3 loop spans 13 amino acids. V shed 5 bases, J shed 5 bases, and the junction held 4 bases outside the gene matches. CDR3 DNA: TGTGCCAGCAGTCAAGACAGGGGTTATGGCTACACCTTC. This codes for CASSQDRGYGYTF.

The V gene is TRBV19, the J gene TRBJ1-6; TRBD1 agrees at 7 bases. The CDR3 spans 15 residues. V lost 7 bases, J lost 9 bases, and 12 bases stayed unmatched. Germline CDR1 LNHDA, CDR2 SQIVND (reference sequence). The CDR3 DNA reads TGTGCCAGTAACCCCCGACAGGGAGCAAGTTCACCCCTCCACTTT. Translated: CASNPRQGASSPLHF.

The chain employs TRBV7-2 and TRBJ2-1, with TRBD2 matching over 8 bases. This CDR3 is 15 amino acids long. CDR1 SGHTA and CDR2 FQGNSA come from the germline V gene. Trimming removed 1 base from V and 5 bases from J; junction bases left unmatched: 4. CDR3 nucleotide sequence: TGTGCCAGCAGCTTAGTTACTAGCGGCAACAATGAGCAGTTCTTC. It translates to CASSLVTSGNNEQFF. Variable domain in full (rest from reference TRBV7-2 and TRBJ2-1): GAGVSQSPSNKVTEKGKDVELRCDPISGHTALYWYRQSLGQGLEFLIYFQGNSAPDKSGLPSDRFSAERTGGSVSTLTIQRTQQEDSAVYLCASSLVTSGNNEQFFGPGTRLTVL.

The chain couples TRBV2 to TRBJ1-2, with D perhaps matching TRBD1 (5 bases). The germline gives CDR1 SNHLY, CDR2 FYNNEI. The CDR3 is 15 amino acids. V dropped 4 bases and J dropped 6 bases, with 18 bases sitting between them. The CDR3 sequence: CASSVPGTVWDGYTF. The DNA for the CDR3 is TGTGCCAGCAGTGTCCCCGGGACCGTTTGGGATGGCTACACCTTC.

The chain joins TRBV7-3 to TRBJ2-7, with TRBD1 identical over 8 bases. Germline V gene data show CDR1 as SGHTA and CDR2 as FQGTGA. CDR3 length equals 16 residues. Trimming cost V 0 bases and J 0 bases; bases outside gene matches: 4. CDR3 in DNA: TGTGCCAGCAGCTTAACCGGGACAGGCCGCTCCTACGAGCAGTACTTC. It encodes CASSLTGTGRSYEQYF.

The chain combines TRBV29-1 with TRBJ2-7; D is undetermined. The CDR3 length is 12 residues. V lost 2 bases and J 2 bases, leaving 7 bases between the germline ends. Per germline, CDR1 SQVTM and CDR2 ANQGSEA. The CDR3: CSVENSPYEQYF. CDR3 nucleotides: TGCAGCGTTGAAAACAGTCCCTACGAGCAGTACTTC.

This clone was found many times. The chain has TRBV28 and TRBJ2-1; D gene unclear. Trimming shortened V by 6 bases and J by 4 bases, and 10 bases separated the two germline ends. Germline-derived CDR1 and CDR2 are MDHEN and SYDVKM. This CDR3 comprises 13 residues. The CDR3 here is CASSRIGYNEQFF. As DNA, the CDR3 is TGTGCCAGCAGCCGAATCGGGTACAATGAGCAGTTCTTC.

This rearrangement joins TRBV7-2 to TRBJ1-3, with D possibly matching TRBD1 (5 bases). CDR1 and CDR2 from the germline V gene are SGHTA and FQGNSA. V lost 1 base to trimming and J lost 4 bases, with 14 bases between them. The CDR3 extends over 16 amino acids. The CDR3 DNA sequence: TGTGCCAGCAGCTTAGTACCGGCAGGGCAAGGAAACACCATATATTTT. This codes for CASSLVPAGQGNTIYF.

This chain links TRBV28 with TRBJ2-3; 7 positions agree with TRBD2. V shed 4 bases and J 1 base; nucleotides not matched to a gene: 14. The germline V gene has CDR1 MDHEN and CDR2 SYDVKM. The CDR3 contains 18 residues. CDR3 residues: CASSSTSLAGPGTDTQYF. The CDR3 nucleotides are TGTGCCAGCAGTTCTACATCCTTAGCGGGCCCGGGCACAGATACGCAGTATTTT.

The CDR3 reads CATSRDTIYQGEGGYTF. The CDR3 DNA reads as TGTGCCACCAGCAGAGATACCATCTACCAGGGGGAAGGTGGCTACACCTTC. This sequence joins TRBV15 and TRBJ1-2; the match to TRBD1 covers 7 bases. This CDR3 is 17 amino acids long. V lost 0 bases and J lost 7; bases outside the gene matches: 14. Germline loops: CDR1 LNHNV, CDR2 YYDKDF (reference sequence).

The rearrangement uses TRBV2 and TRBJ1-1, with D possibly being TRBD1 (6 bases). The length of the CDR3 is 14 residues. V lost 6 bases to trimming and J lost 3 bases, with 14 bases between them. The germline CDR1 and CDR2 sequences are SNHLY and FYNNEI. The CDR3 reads CASRWTEADTEAFF. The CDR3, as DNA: TGTGCCAGCAGATGGACAGAAGCGGACACTGAAGCTTTCTTT.

For the CDR3, the DNA is TGCGCCAGCAGGTCCGGGACTATCTCCTACGAGCAGTACTTC. Its protein is CASRSGTISYEQYF. This chain uses TRBV5-1 with TRBJ2-7; 7 bases are shared with TRBD2. The CDR3 loop spans 14 amino acids. The J segment lost 0 bases and the V segment lost 5 bases, leaving 5 bases of the junction unmatched. Germline CDR1 and CDR2: SGHRS and YFSETQ.

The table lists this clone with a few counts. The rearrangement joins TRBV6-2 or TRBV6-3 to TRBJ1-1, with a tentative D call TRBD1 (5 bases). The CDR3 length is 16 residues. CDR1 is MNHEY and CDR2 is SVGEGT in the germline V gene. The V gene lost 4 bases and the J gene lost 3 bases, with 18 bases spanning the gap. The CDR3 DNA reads TGTGCCAGCAGTTGGCCAAGTGACAGAGCGGACACTGAAGCTTTCTTT. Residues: CASSWPSDRADTEAFF.

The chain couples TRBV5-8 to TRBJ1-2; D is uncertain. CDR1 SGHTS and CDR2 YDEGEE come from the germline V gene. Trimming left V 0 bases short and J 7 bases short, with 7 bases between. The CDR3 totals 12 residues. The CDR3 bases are TGTGCCAGCAGCTTGGTAGCAGCTGGCTACACCTTC. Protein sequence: CASSLVAAGYTF.

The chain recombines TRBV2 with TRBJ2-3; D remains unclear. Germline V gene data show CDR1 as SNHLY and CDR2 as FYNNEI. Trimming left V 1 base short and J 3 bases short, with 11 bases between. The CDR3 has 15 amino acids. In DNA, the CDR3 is TGTGCCAGCAGTGAAGATGGGCGCACTACAGATACGCAGTATTTT. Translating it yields CASSEDGRTTDTQYF.

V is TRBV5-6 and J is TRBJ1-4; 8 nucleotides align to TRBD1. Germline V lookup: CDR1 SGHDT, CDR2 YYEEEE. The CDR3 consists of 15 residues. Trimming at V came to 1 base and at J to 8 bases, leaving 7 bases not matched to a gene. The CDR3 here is CASSLSGGLREKLFF. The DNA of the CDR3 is TGTGCCAGCAGCTTGTCAGGGGGCCTACGGGAAAAACTGTTTTTT.

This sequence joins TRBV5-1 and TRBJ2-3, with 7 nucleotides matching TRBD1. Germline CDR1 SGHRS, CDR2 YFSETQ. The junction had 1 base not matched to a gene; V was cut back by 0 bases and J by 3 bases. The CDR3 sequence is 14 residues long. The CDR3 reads CASSLATGTDTQYF. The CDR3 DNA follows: TGCGCCAGCAGCTTGGCGACAGGGACAGATACGCAGTATTTT. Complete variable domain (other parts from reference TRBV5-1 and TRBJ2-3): KAGVTQTPRYLIKTRGQQVTLSCSPISGHRSVSWYQQTPGQGLQFLFEYFSETQRNKGNFPGRFSGRQFSNSRSEMNVSTLELGDSALYLCASSLATGTDTQYFGPGTRLTVL.

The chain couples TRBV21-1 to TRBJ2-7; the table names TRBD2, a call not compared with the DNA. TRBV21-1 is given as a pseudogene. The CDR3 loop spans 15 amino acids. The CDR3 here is CASSKGISGHYEQYF. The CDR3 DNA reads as TGTGCCAGCAGCAAAGGGATATCGGGTCACTACGAGCAGTACTTC.

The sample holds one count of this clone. The DNA of the CDR3 is TGTGCCAGTAGTCTCAGACTCCTCCACTCTGGAAACACCATATATTTT. This translates into CASSLRLLHSGNTIYF. The chain links TRBV19 to TRBJ1-3; D call uncertain. This CDR3 comprises 16 residues. Per the germline V gene, CDR1 is LNHDA and CDR2 is SQIVND (reference sequence). V lost 5 bases and J 0 bases, leaving 14 bases between the germline ends.

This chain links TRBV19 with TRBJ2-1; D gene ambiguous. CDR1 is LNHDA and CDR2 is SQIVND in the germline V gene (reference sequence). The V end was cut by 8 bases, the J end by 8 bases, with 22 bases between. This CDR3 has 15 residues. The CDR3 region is CASWSTGSPWDEQFF. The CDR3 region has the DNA TGTGCCAGTTGGTCGACTGGATCACCTTGGGATGAGCAGTTCTTC.

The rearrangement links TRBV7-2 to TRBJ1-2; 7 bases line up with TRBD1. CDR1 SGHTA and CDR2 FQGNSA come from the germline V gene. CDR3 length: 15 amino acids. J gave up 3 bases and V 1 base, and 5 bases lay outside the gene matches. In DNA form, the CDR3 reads TGTGCCAGCAGCTTAGACGGACAGGATGACTATGGCTACACCTTC. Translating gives CASSLDGQDDYGYTF.

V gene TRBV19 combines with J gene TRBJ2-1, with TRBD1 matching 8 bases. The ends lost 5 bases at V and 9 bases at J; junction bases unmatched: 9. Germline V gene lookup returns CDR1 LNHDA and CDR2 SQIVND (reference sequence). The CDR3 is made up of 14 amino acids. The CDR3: CASSPQGGGGEQFF. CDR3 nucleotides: TGTGCCAGTAGTCCACAGGGGGGTGGCGGTGAGCAGTTCTTC.

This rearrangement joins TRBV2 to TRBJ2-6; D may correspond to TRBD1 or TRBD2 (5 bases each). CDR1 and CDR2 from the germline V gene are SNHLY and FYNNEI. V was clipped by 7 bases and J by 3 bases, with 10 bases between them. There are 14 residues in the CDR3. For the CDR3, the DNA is TGTGCCAGCATGGGGGATGGTGGGGCCAACGTCCTGACTTTC. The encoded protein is CASMGDGGANVLTF.